These 15 T cell receptor beta chains share one sample of origin, sequenced in a study of blood T cell repertoires in COVID-19. Generated by immunoSEQ multiplex PCR, the TCRdb table keeps only in-frame clones and is missing some. The sample includes 200,000 to 250,000 clones, around 89% seen only once; the top ten take roughly 2.7%. The specimen was peripheral blood. Receptors were obtained from a man aged 25-40 years with COVID-19, enrolled during active disease.

The chain employs TRBV10-3 and TRBJ2-2; a possible D gene is TRBD1 (6 bases). CDR1 is ENHRY, CDR2 SYGVKD, per germline. The CDR3 contains 13 residues. V lost 10 bases and J 4 bases, leaving 13 bases between the germline ends. Here the CDR3 reads CAKTGNTTGELFF. As DNA, the CDR3 is TGTGCCAAAACAGGGAATACCACCGGGGAGCTGTTTTTT.

This chain uses TRBV2 with TRBJ1-2, with 8 bases identical to TRBD1. The CDR3 is made up of 17 amino acids. Germline CDR1 reads SNHLY; CDR2 reads FYNNEI. V dropped 8 bases and J dropped 4; count of bases not matched to a gene: 18. In DNA form, the CDR3 reads TGTGCCAGCCTCGCCGGGACAGGCCTGCCTAACCCCTATGGCTACACCTTC. Its translation: CASLAGTGLPNPYGYTF.

V usage is TRBV19 and J usage is TRBJ1-5, with 10 positions matching TRBD1. Per the germline V gene, CDR1 is LNHDA and CDR2 is SQIVND (reference sequence). The V segment lost 5 bases and the J segment 3 bases; nucleotides outside the gene matches: 7. This CDR3 has 16 amino acids. CDR3 nucleotides: TGTGCCAGTAGTTCCTTGACAGGGGGCCACAATCAGCCCCAGCATTTT. This codes for CASSSLTGGHNQPQHF.

The chain employs TRBV7-2 and TRBJ2-5; 7 bases are a match to TRBD1. This CDR3 is 14 amino acids long. Germline CDR1 and CDR2: SGHTA and FQGNSA. The ends lost 5 bases at V and 0 bases at J; junction bases unmatched: 3. The CDR3 sequence is CASSMGQYQETQYF. The CDR3, as DNA: TGTGCCAGCAGCATGGGACAGTACCAAGAGACCCAGTACTTC. The whole variable domain, remainder taken from reference TRBV7-2 and TRBJ2-5, is GAGVSQSPSNKVTEKGKDVELRCDPISGHTALYWYRQSLGQGLEFLIYFQGNSAPDKSGLPSDRFSAERTGGSVSTLTIQRTQQEDSAVYLCASSMGQYQETQYFGPGTRLLVL.

A note on this clone: Other DNA sequences in the sample encode the same CDR3. The CDR3: CASSYSGTGYEQYF. The CDR3 DNA follows: TGTGCCAGCAGTTACTCAGGTACGGGATACGAGCAGTACTTC. The J gene is TRBJ2-7, the V gene TRBV6-5; D is possibly TRBD2 (5 bases). Germline V CDR1 and CDR2: MNHEY, SVGAGI. The V end lost 0 bases, the J end lost 4 bases, and 10 bases lay between the germline ends. The CDR3 contains 14 residues.

The chain combines TRBV5-6 with TRBJ2-7, with D maybe TRBD2 (5 bases). The germline V gene has CDR1 SGHDT and CDR2 YYEEEE. Trimming left V 2 bases short and J 0 bases short, with 9 bases between. The CDR3 sequence is 14 residues long. In DNA, the CDR3 is TGTGCCAGCAGCTTTATTGGGAGCTCCTACGAGCAGTACTTC. Translation: CASSFIGSSYEQYF. Full variable domain (rest looked up from reference TRBV5-6 and TRBJ2-7): DAGVTQSPTHLIKTRGQQVTLRCSPKSGHDTVSWYQQALGQGPQFIFQYYEEEERQRGNFPDRFSGHQFPNYSSELNVNALLLGDSALYLCASSFIGSSYEQYFGPGTRLTVT.

This rearrangement joins TRBV21-1 to TRBJ2-4; the DNA was not used to check the table's D call, TRBD2. TRBV21-1 counts as a pseudogene. This CDR3 region has 15 residues. The CDR3 here is CASSKEPGLKNIQYF. CDR3 sequence (DNA): TGTGCCAGCAGCAAAGAGCCGGGACTTAAAAACATTCAGTACTTC.

V is TRBV9 and J is TRBJ2-7, with 10 nucleotides matching TRBD1. The CDR3 is 14 amino acids. J gave up 2 bases and V 4 bases, and 3 bases lay outside the gene matches. CDR1 is SGDLS, CDR2 YYNGEE, per germline. The CDR3, as DNA: TGTGCCAGCAGCTATGGACAGGGGGCCTACGAGCAGTACTTC. Protein product: CASSYGQGAYEQYF.

The genes are TRBV9 and TRBJ2-7; 11 bases line up with TRBD1. CDR1 SGDLS and CDR2 YYNGEE come from the germline V gene. The CDR3 sequence is 15 residues long. V shed 3 bases and J 6 bases; nucleotides not matched to a gene: 8. The CDR3 sequence is CASSATPGTGGEQYF. The CDR3 DNA reads TGTGCCAGCAGCGCTACTCCCGGGACAGGGGGCGAGCAGTACTTC.

The chain links TRBV5-4 to TRBJ2-7, with D perhaps TRBD1 (5 bases). Trimming shortened V by 3 bases and J by 2 bases, and 9 bases separated the two germline ends. The CDR3 is 13 amino acids. Germline V lookup: CDR1 SGHNT, CDR2 YYREEE (reference sequence). The DNA for the CDR3 is TGTGCCAGCAGCTCTGACAGTACCTACGAGCAGTACTTC. Protein: CASSSDSTYEQYF.

The gene calls are TRBV5-1 and TRBJ2-5; TRBD1 aligns across 11 bases. CDR3 length: 17 amino acids. CDR1 and CDR2 (germline): SGHRS, YFSETQ. V trimming: 4 bases; J trimming: 4 bases; junction bases outside the gene matches: 12. The CDR3 DNA follows: TGCGCCAGCAGCCCGGGGACAGGGGGAGGGATAGGAGAGACCCAGTACTTC. This sequence encodes CASSPGTGGGIGETQYF. Complete variable domain (other parts from reference TRBV5-1 and TRBJ2-5): KAGVTQTPRYLIKTRGQQVTLSCSPISGHRSVSWYQQTPGQGLQFLFEYFSETQRNKGNFPGRFSGRQFSNSRSEMNVSTLELGDSALYLCASSPGTGGGIGETQYFGPGTRLLVL.

The J gene is TRBJ1-1, the V gene TRBV4-2; 10 bases match TRBD1. CDR1 is LGHNA, CDR2 YNFKEQ, per germline. Losses at the gene ends were 0 bases for V and 4 bases for J; bases not matched to a gene: 5. The CDR3 consists of 16 residues. DNA of the CDR3: TGTGCCAGCAGCCAAGATCATTGGACAGGGGGCACTGAAGCTTTCTTT. It encodes CASSQDHWTGGTEAFF.

This clone was seen just once. The V and J genes are TRBV9 and TRBJ1-6; 9 nucleotides agree with TRBD1. With V trimmed by 6 bases and J by 2 bases, 6 bases remained unmatched. The CDR3 length is 16 residues. Germline V lookup: CDR1 SGDLS, CDR2 YYNGEE. This chain's CDR3 is CASTQGAQAYNSPLHF. DNA of the CDR3: TGTGCCAGCACACAGGGGGCGCAGGCCTATAATTCACCCCTCCACTTT.

The chain couples TRBV27 to TRBJ2-7; 9 positions agree with TRBD1. The CDR3 is made up of 12 amino acids. Per germline, CDR1 MNHEY and CDR2 SMNVEV (reference sequence). V was pared by 6 bases and J by 6 bases, with 3 bases of the junction left unmatched. The CDR3: CASRTGGREQYF. The CDR3 DNA is TGTGCCAGCAGGACAGGGGGACGCGAGCAGTACTTC.

This chain joins TRBV10-3 and TRBJ1-4, with 12 bases that match TRBD1. This CDR3 comprises 16 residues. Germline trimming cut 2 bases from V and 7 bases from J; bases unmatched to any gene: 5. CDR1 is ENHRY and CDR2 is SYGVKD in the germline V gene. CDR3 sequence reads: CAISEGTGGEVEKLFF. The CDR3 bases are TGTGCCATCAGTGAGGGGACAGGGGGCGAGGTTGAAAAACTGTTTTTT.